The 27 T cell receptor beta chains listed next were all sequenced from one sample in a study of T cell responses to AZD1222 COVID-19 vaccine. The table came from immunoSEQ multiplex PCR; TCRdb's copy has only in-frame clones and leaves some out. Of fewer than 95,000 clones listed, more than 80% are singletons. Here the sequenced sample was peripheral blood, taken on day 0 of AZD1222 vaccination. The source of these receptors is an adult in good health.

This sequence joins TRBV19 and TRBJ1-5; TRBD1 matches at 8 bases. CDR3 size: 14 residues. Trimming removed 4 bases from V and 4 bases from J; junction bases left unmatched: 3. Germline V gene sequence: CDR1 LNHDA, CDR2 SQIVND (reference sequence). CDR3 protein: CASSKTGVNQPQHF. CDR3 in DNA: TGTGCCAGTAGTAAGACAGGGGTTAATCAGCCCCAGCATTTT.

This clone has just one count. The V call is TRBV14, the J call TRBJ2-1, with 10 bases aligning to TRBD2. This CDR3 has 20 amino acids. V lost 4 bases to trimming and J lost 3 bases; unmatched junction nucleotides: 18. Germline CDR1 reads SGHDN; CDR2 reads FVKESK. The CDR3 DNA sequence: TGTGCCAGCAGCCTTGGGCCGCTGGCTAGCGGGAGTAGGGTCTACAATGAGCAGTTCTTC. Its protein is CASSLGPLASGSRVYNEQFF.

This sequence joins TRBV11-2 and TRBJ1-4; no clear D gene. Looked up from germline, CDR1 is SGHAT and CDR2 is FQNNGV. There are 12 residues in the CDR3. V lost 5 bases and J lost 11, with 12 bases in between. The CDR3 protein is CASSGGRTKLFF. In DNA form, the CDR3 reads TGTGCCAGCAGCGGCGGCAGGACGAAACTGTTTTTT.

The V and J genes are TRBV7-2 and TRBJ1-2, with TRBD1 as a possible D gene (6 bases). In germline, CDR1 is SGHTA, CDR2 FQGNSA. The V end lost 5 bases, the J end lost 0 bases, and 19 bases lay between the germline ends. The CDR3 consists of 17 residues. Here the CDR3 reads CASSVGGALHSNYGYTF. The DNA for the CDR3 is TGTGCCAGCAGCGTTGGGGGGGCGCTTCATTCTAACTATGGCTACACCTTC.

V is TRBV2 and J is TRBJ1-2; unclear D gene. The CDR3 totals 13 residues. Germline assignment: CDR1 SNHLY and CDR2 FYNNEI. V dropped 1 base and J dropped 4 bases, with 7 bases sitting between them. CDR3 loop: CASSEGTLYGYTF. Here the CDR3 DNA reads TGTGCCAGCAGTGAAGGGACCCTCTATGGCTACACCTTC.

V is TRBV29-1 and J is TRBJ1-2; the match to TRBD1 covers 12 bases. CDR3 length: 16 amino acids. V was clipped by 0 bases and J by 5 bases; unmatched bases: 7. CDR1 SQVTM and CDR2 ANQGSEA come from the germline V gene. CDR3 amino acids: CSVEDQGQGAGYGYTF. CDR3 nucleotides: TGCAGCGTTGAAGATCAGGGACAGGGGGCTGGGTATGGCTACACCTTC.

The chain has TRBV27 and TRBJ2-6; D is ambiguous. This CDR3 is built from 16 residues. Germline-derived CDR1 and CDR2 are MNHEY and SMNVEV (reference sequence). The V end was cut by 1 base, the J end by 1 base, with 8 bases between. The CDR3 DNA reads TGTGCCAGCAGTTTATATCGCGGTTCTGGGGCCAACGTCCTGACTTTC. Translation: CASSLYRGSGANVLTF.

This clone came up a few times. The CDR3 coding sequence is TGTGCCAGCAGCTTAGCGAGCATCCATAATTCACCCCTCCACTTT. This gives the protein CASSLASIHNSPLHF. The chain recombines TRBV7-9 with TRBJ1-6; D is uncertain. V lost 0 bases to trimming and J lost 5 bases, with 8 bases between them. CDR3 length equals 15 residues. The V gene's germline CDR1 is SEHNR and CDR2 FQNEAQ (reference sequence).

The chain has TRBV6-5 and TRBJ2-1; D is possibly TRBD1 (6 bases). The CDR3 has 12 amino acids. CDR1 and CDR2 (germline): MNHEY, SVGAGI. Trimming shortened V by 5 bases and J by 6 bases, and 8 bases separated the two germline ends. The CDR3 here is CASSTGLNEQFF. The DNA for the CDR3 is TGTGCCAGCAGTACAGGGCTCAATGAGCAGTTCTTC.

This clone was observed a few times. The junction and the germline gene differ at one end; a read error may be behind it. The chain has TRBV2 and TRBJ2-7; TRBD2 is a possible D gene (6 bases). This CDR3 region has 13 residues. Germline-derived CDR1 and CDR2 are SNHLY and FYNNEI. The CDR3 nucleotides are TGTGCCAGCAGGACCAAGACTAGAAGTGGGATGGACTTC. Its translation is CASRTKTRSGMDF.

The CDR3 spells CASSMGRLMNTEAFF. The CDR3 coding sequence is TGTGCCAGTAGTATGGGGAGGTTGATGAACACTGAAGCTTTCTTT. The chain recombines TRBV19 with TRBJ1-1; no clear D gene. Germline V gives CDR1 LNHDA, CDR2 SQIVND (reference sequence). The CDR3 runs 15 residues. With 3 bases removed from V and 0 bases from J, the gap between germline ends came to 11 bases.

This clone was observed a handful of times. The rearrangement joins TRBV7-2 to TRBJ1-1; no firm D call. Trimming took 0 bases from V and 2 from J, leaving 10 bases between them. Germline V lookup: CDR1 SGHTA, CDR2 FQGNSA. CDR3 length: 15 amino acids. The CDR3 is CASSLAQALNTEAFF. Here the CDR3 DNA reads TGTGCCAGCAGCTTAGCCCAGGCGTTAAACACTGAAGCTTTCTTT.

CDR3 sequence reads: CSATGTSEQYF. The DNA for the CDR3 is TGCAGTGCTACCGGGACTAGCGAGCAGTACTTC. The V and J genes are TRBV20-1 and TRBJ2-7; 8 bases map to TRBD2. The CDR3 runs 11 residues. Losses at the gene ends were 4 bases for V and 6 bases for J; bases not matched to a gene: 2. Germline V CDR1 and CDR2: DFQATT, SNEGSKA (reference sequence).

The chain employs TRBV28 and TRBJ2-4; D may be TRBD1 or TRBD2 (5 bases each). The ends were cut back, 5 bases at V and 8 bases at J, with 16 bases in the middle. Germline assignment: CDR1 MDHEN and CDR2 SYDVKM. CDR3 length: 14 residues. CDR3 sequence reads: CASSPPAQGDIQYF. The DNA of the CDR3 is TGTGCCAGCAGTCCCCCGGCCCAGGGAGACATTCAGTACTTC.

CDR3 residues: CASRTGVPRSSPLHF. DNA for the CDR3: TGTGCCAGCAGAACAGGGGTTCCCCGGAGTTCACCCCTCCACTTT. V gene TRBV28 combines with J gene TRBJ1-6; 7 bases match TRBD1. CDR1 MDHEN and CDR2 SYDVKM come from the germline V gene. With V trimmed by 6 bases and J by 9 bases, 11 bases remained unmatched. The CDR3 covers 15 residues.

Written as DNA, the CDR3 is TGTGCCATCAGTGACGGGGGGTCGAACACCGGGGAGCTGTTTTTT. It codes for CAISDGGSNTGELFF. The V call is TRBV10-3, the J call TRBJ2-2, with 7 bases fitting TRBD2. The CDR3 totals 15 residues. V was clipped by 3 bases and J by 0 bases; unmatched bases: 1. Germline V gives CDR1 ENHRY, CDR2 SYGVKD.

The chain couples TRBV6-5 to TRBJ2-7, with TRBD1 matching 10 bases. The CDR3 totals 15 residues. Germline V lookup: CDR1 MNHEY, CDR2 SVGAGI. V shed 7 bases and J 2 bases; nucleotides not matched to a gene: 8. The CDR3 is CASTWGGQGAYEQYF. The DNA of the CDR3 is TGTGCCAGCACTTGGGGCGGACAGGGGGCCTACGAGCAGTACTTC.

CDR3 region: CASTFTGRVNEKLFF. Here the CDR3 DNA reads TGTGCCAGCACCTTCACCGGGAGGGTTAATGAAAAACTGTTTTTT. This chain joins TRBV21-1 and TRBJ1-4. TRBV21-1 is a pseudogene. The CDR3 loop spans 15 amino acids.

The chain is built from TRBV4-3 and TRBJ2-7; 9 bases line up with TRBD1. V shed 0 bases, J shed 5 bases, and the junction held 8 bases outside the gene matches. CDR3 length: 16 amino acids. The V gene's germline CDR1 is LGHNA and CDR2 YSLEER. The DNA of the CDR3 is TGCGCCAGCAGCCAAGATCCACCGGGACAGGGTGACGAGCAGTACTTC. Residues: CASSQDPPGQGDEQYF.

This clone was counted a single time. The chain employs TRBV19 and TRBJ2-7; 7 positions agree with TRBD2. The trim removed 7 bases at V and 2 bases at J, leaving 14 bases unmatched. In germline, CDR1 is LNHDA, CDR2 SQIVND (reference sequence). CDR3 length: 16 amino acids. CDR3 bases: TGTGCCAGTACCTCCAAGGTAGCGGGTTCGACCTACGAGCAGTACTTC. This sequence encodes CASTSKVAGSTYEQYF.

The rearrangement links TRBV6-4 to TRBJ1-6; 9 bases line up with TRBD1. This CDR3 is 14 amino acids long. The germline CDR1 and CDR2 sequences are MRHNA and SNTAGT. With 2 bases clipped from V and 7 bases from J, the junction kept 0 bases outside the gene matches. Here the CDR3 reads CASSDGTGNSPLHF. The CDR3, as DNA: TGTGCCAGCAGTGACGGGACAGGGAATTCACCCCTCCACTTT.

The chain has TRBV6-2 or TRBV6-3 and TRBJ2-1; D may be TRBD2 (6 bases). The CDR3 sequence is 13 residues long. Trimming removed 5 bases at V and 2 bases at J, with 7 bases between. CDR1 and CDR2 from the germline V gene are MNHEY and SVGEGT. The DNA of the CDR3 is TGTGCCAGCAGTCGGACTACCTACAATGAGCAGTTCTTC. Residues: CASSRTTYNEQFF.

This clone has just one count. This chain connects TRBV3-1 (or the pseudogene TRBV3-2) to TRBJ1-6; D ambiguous. Germline V lookup: CDR1 LGHDT, CDR2 YNNKEL (reference sequence). The CDR3 is 14 amino acids. V lost 2 bases and J 5 bases, leaving 7 bases between the germline ends. Here the CDR3 DNA reads TGTGCCAGCAGCCAATATCGGAATAATTCACCCCTCCACTTT. Residues: CASSQYRNNSPLHF.

The J gene is TRBJ1-1, the V gene TRBV28; the D is unclear. The CDR3 covers 11 residues. V lost 8 bases to trimming and J lost 2 bases, with 6 bases between them. Germline lookup yields CDR1 MDHEN and CDR2 SYDVKM. The CDR3 DNA sequence: TGTGCCAGCCTTCTCAACACTGAAGCTTTCTTT. Its translation is CASLLNTEAFF.

The V and J genes are TRBV6-1 and TRBJ2-7; D might be TRBD2 (6 bases). The CDR3 length is 13 residues. The V and J ends lost 3 bases and 2 bases respectively, with 8 bases between them. The germline V gene encodes CDR1 MNHNS and CDR2 SASEGT. CDR3 sequence reads: CASSDRGTYEQYF. CDR3 sequence (DNA): TGTGCCAGCAGTGACCGGGGGACCTACGAGCAGTACTTC.

V usage is TRBV5-1 and J usage is TRBJ2-3; D call uncertain. The V end lost 5 bases, the J end lost 0 bases, and 13 bases lay between the germline ends. In germline, CDR1 is SGHRS, CDR2 YFSETQ. The CDR3 length is 15 residues. This chain's CDR3 is CASRVVPTSTDTQYF. DNA of the CDR3: TGCGCCAGCAGGGTCGTACCCACTAGCACAGATACGCAGTATTTT.

This chain uses TRBV15 with TRBJ2-7; 9 bases map to TRBD2. The V and J ends lost 1 base and 2 bases, in that order; junction bases with no gene match: 9. The CDR3 runs 17 residues. CDR1 and CDR2 from the germline V gene are LNHNV and YYDKDF (reference sequence). The CDR3 bases are TGTGCCACCAGCAGAGGGGCTAGCGGGGCCTTTACCTACGAGCAGTACTTC. Protein: CATSRGASGAFTYEQYF.